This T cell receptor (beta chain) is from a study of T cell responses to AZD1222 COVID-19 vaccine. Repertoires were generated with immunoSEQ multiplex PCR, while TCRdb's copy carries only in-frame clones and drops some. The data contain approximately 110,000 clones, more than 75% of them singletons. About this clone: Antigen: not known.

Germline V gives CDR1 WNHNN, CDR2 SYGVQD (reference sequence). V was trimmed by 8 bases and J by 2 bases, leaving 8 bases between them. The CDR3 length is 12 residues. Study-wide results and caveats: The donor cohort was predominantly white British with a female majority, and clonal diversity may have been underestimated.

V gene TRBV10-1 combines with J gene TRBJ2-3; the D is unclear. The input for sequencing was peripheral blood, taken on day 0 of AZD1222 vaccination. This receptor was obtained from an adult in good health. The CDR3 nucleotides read TGCGCCAGCGGGGATGTCACAGATACGCAGTATTTT. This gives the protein CASGDVTDTQYF.